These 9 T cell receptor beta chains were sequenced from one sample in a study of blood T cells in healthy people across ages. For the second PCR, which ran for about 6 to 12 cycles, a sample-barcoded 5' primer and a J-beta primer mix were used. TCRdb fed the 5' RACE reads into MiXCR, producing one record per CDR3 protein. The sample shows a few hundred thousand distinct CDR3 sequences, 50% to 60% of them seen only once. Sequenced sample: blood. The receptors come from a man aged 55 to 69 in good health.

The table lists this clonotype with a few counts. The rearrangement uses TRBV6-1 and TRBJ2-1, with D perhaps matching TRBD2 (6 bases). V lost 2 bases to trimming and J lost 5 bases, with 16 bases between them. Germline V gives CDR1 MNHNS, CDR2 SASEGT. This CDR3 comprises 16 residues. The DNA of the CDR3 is TGTGCCAGCAGTGAAAGGCGGGGATCGGGGCACAATGAGCAGTTCTTC. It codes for CASSERRGSGHNEQFF.

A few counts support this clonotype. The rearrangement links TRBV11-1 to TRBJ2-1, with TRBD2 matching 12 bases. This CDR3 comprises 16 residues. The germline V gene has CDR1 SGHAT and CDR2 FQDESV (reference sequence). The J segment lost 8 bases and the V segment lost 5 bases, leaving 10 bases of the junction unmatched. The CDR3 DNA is TGTGCCAGCAGCCAACCTGGACTAGCGGGAATCCATGAGCAGTTCTTC. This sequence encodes CASSQPGLAGIHEQFF.

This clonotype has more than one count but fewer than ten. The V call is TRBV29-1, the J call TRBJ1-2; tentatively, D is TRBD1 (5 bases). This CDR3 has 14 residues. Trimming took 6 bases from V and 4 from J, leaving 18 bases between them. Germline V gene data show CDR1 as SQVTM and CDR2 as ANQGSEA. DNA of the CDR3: TGCAGCGTCGCTTTGGACCTCGGGGCCTATGGCTACACCTTC. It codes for CSVALDLGAYGYTF.

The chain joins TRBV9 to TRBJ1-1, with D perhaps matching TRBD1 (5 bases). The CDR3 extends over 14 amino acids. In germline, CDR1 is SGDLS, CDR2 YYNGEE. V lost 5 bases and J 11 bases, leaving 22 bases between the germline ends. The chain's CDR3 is CASRPGTQEGWAFF. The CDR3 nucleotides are TGTGCCAGCAGACCAGGCACACAGGAGGGTTGGGCTTTCTTT.

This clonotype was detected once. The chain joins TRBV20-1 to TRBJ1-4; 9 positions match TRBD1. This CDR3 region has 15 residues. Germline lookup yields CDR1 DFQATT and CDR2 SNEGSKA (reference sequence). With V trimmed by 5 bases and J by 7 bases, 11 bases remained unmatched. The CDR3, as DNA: TGCAGTGCTCAACCAACCGGGACAGGGTCTGAAAAACTGTTTTTT. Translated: CSAQPTGTGSEKLFF.

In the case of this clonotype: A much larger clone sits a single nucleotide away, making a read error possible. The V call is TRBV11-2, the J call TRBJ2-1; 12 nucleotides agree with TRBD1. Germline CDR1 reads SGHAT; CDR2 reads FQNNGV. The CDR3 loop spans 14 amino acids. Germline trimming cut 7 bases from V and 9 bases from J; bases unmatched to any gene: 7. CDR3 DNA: TGTGCCAGCAACCTAGGGACAGGGGGCGTTGAGCAGTTCTTC. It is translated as CASNLGTGGVEQFF.

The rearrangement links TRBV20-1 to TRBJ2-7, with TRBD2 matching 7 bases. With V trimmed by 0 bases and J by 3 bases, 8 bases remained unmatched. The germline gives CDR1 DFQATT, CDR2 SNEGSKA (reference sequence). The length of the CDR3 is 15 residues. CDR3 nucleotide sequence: TGCAGTGCTAGAGAGGGGGGGGGAGCCTACTACGAGCAGTACTTC. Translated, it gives CSAREGGGAYYEQYF.

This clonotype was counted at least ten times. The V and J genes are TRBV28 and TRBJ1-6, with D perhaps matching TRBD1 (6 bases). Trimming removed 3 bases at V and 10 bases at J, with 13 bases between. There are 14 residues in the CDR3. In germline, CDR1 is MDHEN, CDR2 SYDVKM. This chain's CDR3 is CASSLGGLGSPLHF. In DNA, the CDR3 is TGTGCCAGCAGTTTGGGGGGGCTCGGATCACCCCTCCACTTT.

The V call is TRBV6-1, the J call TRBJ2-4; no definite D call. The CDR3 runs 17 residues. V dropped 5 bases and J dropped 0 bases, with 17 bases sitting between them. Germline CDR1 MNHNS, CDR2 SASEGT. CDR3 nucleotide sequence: TGTGCCAGCAGTCCCCATTTGTCCGCGGAAGCCAAAAACATTCAGTACTTC. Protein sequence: CASSPHLSAEAKNIQYF.